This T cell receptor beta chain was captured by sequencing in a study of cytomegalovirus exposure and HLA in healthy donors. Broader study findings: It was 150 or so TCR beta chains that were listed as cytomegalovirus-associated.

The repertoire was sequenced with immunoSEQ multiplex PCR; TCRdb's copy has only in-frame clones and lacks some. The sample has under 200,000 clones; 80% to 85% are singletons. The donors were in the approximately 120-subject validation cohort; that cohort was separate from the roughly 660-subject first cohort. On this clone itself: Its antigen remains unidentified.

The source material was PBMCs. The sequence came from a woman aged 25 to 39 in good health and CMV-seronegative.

The chain's CDR3 is CASSPTAGGSTDTQYF. In DNA form, the CDR3 reads TGTGCCAGCAGCCCAACAGCGGGGGGTAGCACAGATACGCAGTATTTT. The chain carries TRBV9 and TRBJ2-3; 9 nucleotides agree with TRBD2. With 4 bases clipped from V and 0 bases from J, the junction kept 6 bases outside the gene matches. This CDR3 comprises 16 residues. Looked up from germline, CDR1 is SGDLS and CDR2 is YYNGEE.